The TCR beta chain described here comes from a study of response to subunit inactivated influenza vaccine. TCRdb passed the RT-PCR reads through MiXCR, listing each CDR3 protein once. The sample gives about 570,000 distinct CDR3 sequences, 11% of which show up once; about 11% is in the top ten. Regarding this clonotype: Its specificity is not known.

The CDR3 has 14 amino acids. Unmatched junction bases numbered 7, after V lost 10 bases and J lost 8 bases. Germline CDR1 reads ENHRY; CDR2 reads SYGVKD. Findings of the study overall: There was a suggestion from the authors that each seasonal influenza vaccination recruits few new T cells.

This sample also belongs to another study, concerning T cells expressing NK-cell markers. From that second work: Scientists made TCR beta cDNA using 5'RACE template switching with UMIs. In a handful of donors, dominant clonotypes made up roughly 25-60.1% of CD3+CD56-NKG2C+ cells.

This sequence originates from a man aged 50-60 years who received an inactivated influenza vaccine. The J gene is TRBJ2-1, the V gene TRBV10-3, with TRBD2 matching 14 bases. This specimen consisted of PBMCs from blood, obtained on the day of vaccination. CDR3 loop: CATGLAGVGHEQFF. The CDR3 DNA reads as TGTGCCACGGGACTAGCGGGAGTGGGTCATGAGCAGTTCTTC.